The TCR beta chain described here comes from a study of blood T cell repertoires in COVID-19. About the research overall: COVID-19 samples, acute and convalescent, were from the United States, Italy and Spain. Sources were T cells, B-cell-depleted T cells, or PBMCs; the material itself was cDNA or gDNA.

Germline V gives CDR1 GTSNPN, CDR2 SVGIG (reference sequence). V lost 1 base and J lost 0, with 4 bases in between. The length of the CDR3 is 13 residues. In the authors' workflow: Amplification of reference gene primers was used by the study to estimate nucleated cell counts. TCRdb's table, derived via immunoSEQ multiplex PCR, lists solely in-frame clones and lacks some. Clone size and the V and J calls come from that table; the DNA yielded D and trimming. The sample carries 110,000 to 150,000 clones, 65% to 90% recorded once. This sequence was found in a man aged 45 to 65 with acute or convalescent COVID-19. Sequenced material: peripheral blood. The genes are TRBV30 and TRBJ1-5; no clear D. The CDR3 loop is CAWSADSNQPQHF. CDR3 nucleotides: TGTGCCTGGAGTGCAGATAGCAATCAGCCCCAGCATTTT.